The clone carrying this TCR beta chain occurred a few times. Its matching antigen is unknown. The sample comes from a study of T-cell memory formation after mild COVID-19. Findings and limits, study-wide: Day 15 to 85 contractors were CD4/CD8 balanced; later expanders leaned CD4+. Contracting CD4+ clones sat mainly in CM and EM; CD8+ in EMRA. The authors left the SARS-CoV-2 specificity of second-wave clones peaking on day 37 unconfirmed.

A single record per CDR3 protein comes from TCRdb applying MiXCR to the 5' RACE reads. The data show under 300,000 distinct CDR3 sequences, 7.5% to 9.5% seen once. Between the trimmed V and J ends, which lost 8 bases and 3 bases, there was a span of 11 bases. CDR3 length: 13 residues. This receptor was identified in a man aged 18 to 30 who had mild COVID-19 (a few samples of this study predate the infection). Cell type and time point are not known. The source material was PBMCs or a T cell subset sorted from them (not recorded which). The V and J genes are TRBV12-3 or TRBV12-4 and TRBJ1-3; D is ambiguous. This CDR3 reads CASVDQNGNTIYF. CDR3 DNA sequence: TGTGCCAGCGTCGACCAGAATGGAAACACCATATATTTT.